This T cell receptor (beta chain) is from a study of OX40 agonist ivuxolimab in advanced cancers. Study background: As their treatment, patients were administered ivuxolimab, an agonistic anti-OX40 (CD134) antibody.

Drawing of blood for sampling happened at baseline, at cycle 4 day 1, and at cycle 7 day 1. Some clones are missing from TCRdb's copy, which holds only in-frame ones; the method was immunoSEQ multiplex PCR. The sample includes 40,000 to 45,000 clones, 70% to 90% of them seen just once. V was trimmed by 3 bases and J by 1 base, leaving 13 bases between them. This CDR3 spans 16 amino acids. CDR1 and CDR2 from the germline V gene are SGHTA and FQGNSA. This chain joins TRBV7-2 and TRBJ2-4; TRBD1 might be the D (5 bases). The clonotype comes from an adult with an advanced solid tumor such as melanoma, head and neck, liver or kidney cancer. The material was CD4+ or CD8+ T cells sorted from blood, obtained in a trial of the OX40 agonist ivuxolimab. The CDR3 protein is CASSLTEKGAKNIQYF. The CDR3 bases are TGTGCCAGCAGCTTGACAGAGAAGGGGGCCAAAAACATTCAGTACTTC. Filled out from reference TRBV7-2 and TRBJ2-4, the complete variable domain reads GAGVSQSPSNKVTEKGKDVELRCDPISGHTALYWYRQSLGQGLEFLIYFQGNSAPDKSGLPSDRFSAERTGGSVSTLTIQRTQQEDSAVYLCASSLTEKGAKNIQYFGAGTRLSVL.